This TCR beta chain was retrieved from a study of T cell changes during pregnancy in multiple sclerosis. Some clones are missing from TCRdb's copy, which holds only in-frame ones; the method was immunoSEQ multiplex PCR. Seen here are around 20,000 clones, 80% to 90% observed once, and the top ten hold 4.5% to 7%. Germline trimming cut 10 bases from V and 2 bases from J; bases unmatched to any gene: 7. The germline gives CDR1 SGHNT, CDR2 YYREEE (reference sequence). This CDR3 has 13 amino acids. Here the sequenced sample was CD8+ T cells from peripheral blood mononuclear cells, taken after pregnancy. The source is a female donor in good health, enrolled as a control in a pregnancy study. The chain couples TRBV5-4 to TRBJ2-5; 8 bases agree with TRBD2. Written as DNA, the CDR3 is TGTGCCGGTGGGAGCGGGGGACAAGAGACCCAGTACTTC. As protein: CAGGSGGQETQYF.